In its sample, the clone carrying this TCR beta chain was seen a few times. The antigen remains unidentified. This entry comes from a study of cytomegalovirus exposure and HLA in healthy donors. The PCR used 60 Vbeta and 13 Jbeta primers. Libraries were prepared by immunoSEQ multiplex PCR; TCRdb keeps only in-frame clonotypes and omits some of them. The data contain about 98,000 clones, approximately 79% of them seen just once; the ten biggest clones take up less than 2%. The study's findings and limits: Some V segments, including TRBV6-2 and TRBV6-3, were excluded as indistinguishable. A later analysis reportedly identified an Asian-associated ancestry cluster as carrying fewer N-insertions than the approximately 730-donor mean.

The CDR3 length is 14 residues. Trimming removed 3 bases from V and 8 bases from J; junction bases left unmatched: 8. Germline lookup yields CDR1 GTSNPN and CDR2 SVGIG (reference sequence). The clonotype was recovered from a male donor in good health and CMV-seronegative. J is TRBJ1-4 and V is TRBV30; 8 bases align to TRBD1. The material sequenced was PBMCs. The CDR3 spells CAWSPTGGVEKLFF. CDR3 nucleotide sequence: TGTGCCTGGAGCCCTACAGGGGGAGTAGAAAAACTGTTTTTT. Together with reference TRBV30 and TRBJ1-4, the CDR3 gives the full variable domain: SQTIHQWPATLVQPVGSPLSLECTVEGTSNPNLYWYRQAAGRGLQLLFYSVGIGQISSEVPQNLSASRPQDRQFILSSKKLLLSDSGFYLCAWSPTGGVEKLFFGSGTQLSVL.